What follows are 27 T cell receptor beta chains derived from one specimen sequenced in a study of PD-1 blockade in classical Hodgkin lymphoma. The protocol was immunoSEQ multiplex PCR, while the TCRdb copy is restricted to in-frame clones and leaves out a portion. The data contain over 25,000 clones, less than 75% of them singletons. The time point was: cycle 4 day 1 (C4D1), after six to seven weeks of nivolumab. Every one of the patients relapsed after autologous stem cell transplantation (brentuximab vedotin exposure was variable). The material sequenced was peripheral blood mononuclear cells (PBMCs), taken before the fourth cycle of nivolumab. The source of these receptors is a human donor with classical Hodgkin lymphoma.

This clone came up a few times. J is TRBJ1-5 and V is TRBV27; no clear D gene. V shed 1 base and J shed 2 bases, with 12 bases lying between them. Germline CDR1 reads MNHEY; CDR2 reads SMNVEV (reference sequence). The CDR3 contains 16 residues. CDR3 nucleotides: TGTGCCAGCAGTTTATTCGGCTCGATCGGCAATCAGCCCCAGCATTTT. This codes for CASSLFGSIGNQPQHF.

This clone was seen only once. This chain links TRBV6-5 with TRBJ2-7; 9 bases are a match to TRBD1. Germline loops: CDR1 MNHEY, CDR2 SVGAGI. The CDR3 contains 14 residues. Trimming cost V 7 bases and J 6 bases; bases outside gene matches: 10. The chain's CDR3 is CASTQDRGSREQYF. In nucleotides, the CDR3 is TGTGCCAGCACCCAGGACAGGGGAAGTCGCGAGCAGTACTTC.

This clone was seen a handful of times. Other nucleotide sequences in the sample specify the same CDR3. This rearrangement joins TRBV5-4 to TRBJ2-2; 11 bases are a match to TRBD1. The germline V gene encodes CDR1 SGHNT and CDR2 YYREEE (reference sequence). CDR3 length: 15 residues. Trimming took 5 bases from V and 4 from J; bases not matched to a gene: 4. The CDR3 nucleotides are TGTGCCAGCAGACGGGACAGGGGGGTCACCGGGGAGCTGTTTTTT. Protein sequence: CASRRDRGVTGELFF.

The chain uses TRBV6-1 and TRBJ1-1; 7 bases match TRBD1. Germline V gene sequence: CDR1 MNHNS, CDR2 SASEGT. CDR3 size: 15 residues. V lost 2 bases, J lost 4 bases, and 7 bases stayed unmatched. CDR3 nucleotides: TGTGCCAGCAGTGAAATCGAGGGGGCGAGCACTGAAGCTTTCTTT. It encodes CASSEIEGASTEAFF.

The chain carries TRBV6-5 and TRBJ1-2; D unresolved. Trimming removed 0 bases at V and 6 bases at J, with 11 bases between. The CDR3 consists of 14 residues. Germline V gene data show CDR1 as MNHEY and CDR2 as SVGAGI. The DNA for the CDR3 is TGTGCCAGCAGTTACTCTAACGGTCTGCATGGCTACACCTTC. Amino acid sequence: CASSYSNGLHGYTF.

This clone is judged medium-sized. This rearrangement joins TRBV27 to TRBJ1-1; a possible D gene is TRBD1 (5 bases). Germline V gene sequence: CDR1 MNHEY, CDR2 SMNVEV (reference sequence). Trimming pared 4 bases from V and 7 bases from J, leaving 16 bases between. The CDR3 spans 14 residues. The chain's CDR3 is CASSYYRRDGEAFF. Here the CDR3 DNA reads TGTGCCAGCAGTTACTATCGACGGGACGGTGAAGCTTTCTTT.

V usage is TRBV2 and J usage is TRBJ1-5; 8 positions agree with TRBD1. This CDR3 spans 16 amino acids. CDR1 SNHLY and CDR2 FYNNEI come from the germline V gene. Losses at the gene ends were 2 bases for V and 4 bases for J; bases not matched to a gene: 7. CDR3 nucleotide sequence: TGTGCCAGCAGTGAAACCCAGGGGGCAGGGAATCAGCCCCAGCATTTT. It specifies CASSETQGAGNQPQHF.

As concerns this clone: Other DNA sequences in this specimen translate into the identical CDR3. The rearrangement joins TRBV9 to TRBJ2-7; no reliable D call. This CDR3 contains 13 residues. Trimming removed 0 bases from V and 6 bases from J, with 10 bases in between. The germline gives CDR1 SGDLS, CDR2 YYNGEE. CDR3 sequence: CASSVGTSTEQYF. The CDR3 DNA is TGTGCCAGCAGCGTAGGAACTTCTACCGAGCAGTACTTC.

The chain carries TRBV29-1 and TRBJ2-3; weak D call: TRBD2 (6 bases). Germline-derived CDR1 and CDR2 are SQVTM and ANQGSEA. The length of the CDR3 is 11 residues. V was shortened by 5 bases and J by 5 bases, with 8 bases between the two germline ends. CDR3 in DNA: TGCAGCGTTCTTAGCGGAGATACGCAGTATTTT. Protein sequence: CSVLSGDTQYF.

This clone was found a few times. The rearrangement uses TRBV7-9 and TRBJ1-2; D is unresolved. The CDR3 length is 14 residues. Trimming pared 1 base from V and 4 bases from J, leaving 10 bases between. CDR1 and CDR2 (germline): SEHNR, FQNEAQ (reference sequence). The CDR3 DNA follows: TGTGCCAGCAGCTTAGGGGTCCCCCTCTATGGCTACACCTTC. Translating it yields CASSLGVPLYGYTF.

The chain recombines TRBV2 with TRBJ2-5; D gene uncertain. This CDR3 has 11 residues. V lost 7 bases and J 9 bases, leaving 12 bases between the germline ends. Germline-derived CDR1 and CDR2 are SNHLY and FYNNEI. The CDR3 protein is CASTPFHAQYF. The CDR3 DNA is TGTGCCAGCACCCCCTTTCATGCCCAGTACTTC.

The rearrangement links TRBV10-2 to TRBJ2-7, with 9 positions matching TRBD1. Unmatched junction bases numbered 5, after V lost 2 bases and J lost 0 bases. Germline lookup yields CDR1 WSHSY and CDR2 SAAADI. This CDR3 comprises 16 residues. The CDR3 coding sequence is TGCGCCAGCAGTGAGGTAGAGACAGGGGGCTCCTACGAGCAGTACTTC. Translating gives CASSEVETGGSYEQYF.

The chain is built from TRBV10-3 and TRBJ2-3, with D possibly being TRBD2 (6 bases). The V and J ends lost 11 bases and 2 bases respectively, with 14 bases between them. Germline CDR1 reads ENHRY; CDR2 reads SYGVKD. CDR3 length: 13 residues. The CDR3 coding sequence is TGTGCCTCACGGGCGGGGTCCACAGATACGCAGTATTTT. Translation gives CASRAGSTDTQYF.

V is TRBV19 and J is TRBJ1-2, with D hard to call. V was shortened by 3 bases and J by 2 bases, with 7 bases between the two germline ends. The CDR3 contains 13 residues. Germline values: CDR1 LNHDA, CDR2 SQIVND (reference sequence). CDR3 region: CASSMGSNYGYTF. The DNA for the CDR3 is TGTGCCAGTAGTATGGGGTCGAACTATGGCTACACCTTC.

This rearrangement joins TRBV9 to TRBJ2-7; D might be TRBD2 (5 bases). The V end lost 1 base, the J end lost 7 bases, and 15 bases lay between the germline ends. The length of the CDR3 is 14 residues. The germline CDR1 and CDR2 sequences are SGDLS and YYNGEE. The CDR3 nucleotides are TGTGCCAGCAGCGTATCGGGGAAGGTGGGGGAGCAGTACTTC. This sequence encodes CASSVSGKVGEQYF.

This chain links TRBV19 with TRBJ1-4; no firm D call. Per the germline V gene, CDR1 is LNHDA and CDR2 is SQIVND (reference sequence). Trimming stripped 6 bases from V and 5 bases from J, with 16 bases between. The CDR3 length is 15 residues. CDR3: CASSRNTPGNEKLFF. The CDR3 coding sequence is TGTGCCAGTAGCCGAAATACACCGGGGAATGAAAAACTGTTTTTT.

The CDR3 is CASSLTSGGTANTGELFF. Written as DNA, the CDR3 is TGTGCCAGCAGTCTAACTAGCGGGGGAACGGCGAACACCGGGGAGCTGTTTTTT. The chain has TRBV2 and TRBJ2-2; 11 nucleotides line up with TRBD2. Trimming at V came to 5 bases and at J to 0 bases, leaving 8 bases not matched to a gene. Germline CDR1 is SNHLY and CDR2 is FYNNEI. The CDR3 spans 18 residues.

The gene calls are TRBV5-1 and TRBJ2-5; a weak D match, TRBD2 (7 bases). The CDR3 covers 16 residues. Germline CDR1 reads SGHRS; CDR2 reads YFSETQ. V lost 0 bases, J lost 4 bases, and 16 bases lay in between. CDR3 coding DNA: TGCGCCAGCAGCTTGGGCCGCGGGGGCCGTGGAGAGACCCAGTACTTC. Amino acids: CASSLGRGGRGETQYF.

This sequence joins TRBV25-1 and TRBJ2-4; a possible D gene is TRBD1 (5 bases). V lost 2 bases, J lost 0 bases, and 17 bases lay in between. Germline V gene lookup returns CDR1 MGHDK and CDR2 SYGVNS. The CDR3 is 18 amino acids. CDR3 in DNA: TGTGCCAGCAGTGAACCGGCACAGGAGCAGATAGCCAAAAACATTCAGTACTTC. Translation gives CASSEPAQEQIAKNIQYF.

The J gene is TRBJ1-1, the V gene TRBV7-6; D is possibly TRBD1 (5 bases). Trimming removed 3 bases from V and 10 bases from J, with 21 bases in between. Germline V gene lookup returns CDR1 SGHVS and CDR2 FNYEAQ. CDR3 length equals 15 residues. The CDR3 reads CASSLGTGGSGGAFF. The CDR3 DNA is TGTGCCAGCAGCTTGGGGACGGGAGGCAGCGGTGGAGCTTTCTTT.

The chain recombines TRBV5-6 with TRBJ1-1, with D possibly TRBD1 on 6 matching bases. Per germline, CDR1 SGHDT and CDR2 YYEEEE. The CDR3 covers 15 residues. V lost 3 bases, J lost 5 bases, and 17 bases lay in between. In DNA form, the CDR3 reads TGTGCCAGCAGCTCTGGGGGCGGGGGTGCGACTGAAGCTTTCTTT. This gives the protein CASSSGGGGATEAFF.

This chain connects TRBV28 to TRBJ2-7, with 7 bases aligning to TRBD2. The trim removed 2 bases at V and 3 bases at J, leaving 10 bases unmatched. This CDR3 contains 16 residues. From germline, CDR1 is MDHEN and CDR2 SYDVKM. In DNA, the CDR3 is TGTGCCAGCAGTTTAGGAGGGACTATTCTAGTCTACGAGCAGTACTTC. It is translated as CASSLGGTILVYEQYF. Filled out from reference TRBV28 and TRBJ2-7, the complete variable domain reads DVKVTQSSRYLVKRTGEKVFLECVQDMDHENMFWYRQDPGLGLRLIYFSYDVKMKEKGDIPEGYSVSREKKERFSLILESASTNQTSMYLCASSLGGTILVYEQYFGPGTRLTVT.

The V and J genes are TRBV4-2 and TRBJ1-1; D may be TRBD1 (5 bases). Germline CDR1 reads LGHNA; CDR2 reads YNFKEQ. The CDR3 sequence is 13 residues long. V lost 1 base, J lost 6 bases, and 9 bases lay in between. CDR3 coding DNA: TGTGCCAGCAGCCAAGTAGACAGAGCTGAAGCTTTCTTT. This gives the protein CASSQVDRAEAFF.

The rearrangement links TRBV7-2 to TRBJ1-1, with 8 bases identical to TRBD1. Per the germline V gene, CDR1 is SGHTA and CDR2 is FQGNSA. This CDR3 is built from 17 residues. V shed 4 bases and J 4 bases; nucleotides not matched to a gene: 14. Here the CDR3 DNA reads TGTGCCAGCAGCTCCCCGTTGGTGGTGACAGGGGTCACTGAAGCTTTCTTT. Amino acid sequence: CASSSPLVVTGVTEAFF.

In this sample, this clone turned up a few times. This rearrangement joins TRBV7-8 to TRBJ1-2; the D gene is possibly TRBD1 (6 bases). The CDR3 covers 14 residues. The V and J ends lost 5 bases and 8 bases respectively, with 18 bases between them. Germline V gives CDR1 SGHVS, CDR2 FQNEAQ. CDR3 sequence: CASSLSRGALGYTF. The CDR3 DNA follows: TGTGCCAGCAGCCTGTCGAGGGGGGCGCTGGGCTACACCTTC. The complete variable domain, with remaining parts taken from reference TRBV7-8 and TRBJ1-2, reads GAGVSQSPRYKVAKRGQDVALRCDPISGHVSLFWYQQALGQGPEFLTYFQNEAQLDKSGLPSDRFFAERPEGSVSTLKIQRTQQEDSAVYLCASSLSRGALGYTFGSGTRLTVV.

This rearrangement joins TRBV29-1 to TRBJ2-5, with TRBD1 as a possible D gene (5 bases). This CDR3 has 15 residues. The V gene lost 7 bases and the J gene lost 4 bases, with 22 bases spanning the gap. Germline V CDR1 and CDR2: SQVTM, ANQGSEA. Written as DNA, the CDR3 is TGCAGCGCTATCGGGCAATTCCAGGGTAGAGAGACCCAGTACTTC. Encoded protein: CSAIGQFQGRETQYF.

The chain uses TRBV29-1 and TRBJ1-2; no clear D. V lost 0 bases and J lost 0, with 11 bases in between. The CDR3 covers 15 residues. Per the germline V gene, CDR1 is SQVTM and CDR2 is ANQGSEA. Here the CDR3 reads CSVEDVGETNYGYTF. CDR3 in DNA: TGCAGCGTTGAAGATGTTGGGGAGACTAACTATGGCTACACCTTC.